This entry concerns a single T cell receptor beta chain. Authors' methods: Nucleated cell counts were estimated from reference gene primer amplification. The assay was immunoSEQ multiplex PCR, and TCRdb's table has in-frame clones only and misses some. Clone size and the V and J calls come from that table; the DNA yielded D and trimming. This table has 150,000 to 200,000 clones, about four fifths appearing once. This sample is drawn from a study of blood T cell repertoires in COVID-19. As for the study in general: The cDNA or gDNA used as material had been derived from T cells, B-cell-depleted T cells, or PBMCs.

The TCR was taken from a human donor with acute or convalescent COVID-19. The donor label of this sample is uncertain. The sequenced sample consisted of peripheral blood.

CDR3 coding DNA: TGTGCCAGCAGGGTACACGGAGTCGGCGGGGAGCTGTTTTTT. Protein sequence: CASRVHGVGGELFF. The chain employs TRBV2 and TRBJ2-2; D gene uncertain. Trimming cost V 6 bases and J 7 bases, with 15 bases left between them. CDR3 length: 14 amino acids. Germline CDR1 and CDR2: SNHLY and FYNNEI.